Listed here are 5 T cell receptor beta chains from one sample, sequenced in a study of STAT5B mutations in CD4+ large granular lymphocyte leukemia. Data came from immunoSEQ multiplex PCR; TCRdb stores just in-frame clones and leaves some out. The data show over a thousand clones, around three quarters seen once. Sequencing was done on a sample of PBMCs. Receptor source: a man between 65 and 85 years old with CD4+ T-cell large granular lymphocyte leukemia.

The chain carries TRBV5-1 and TRBJ2-1, with a weak D call TRBD2 (6 bases). The CDR3 totals 15 residues. Trimming pared 1 base from V and 5 bases from J, leaving 13 bases between. The germline V gene encodes CDR1 SGHRS and CDR2 YFSETQ. For the CDR3, the DNA is TGCGCCAGCAGCTTGCGCGCCTCGGGAGACAATGAGCAGTTCTTC. As protein: CASSLRASGDNEQFF.

This clone was observed a few times. J is TRBJ1-1 and V is TRBV19; D is ambiguous. The V and J ends lost 3 bases and 2 bases respectively, with 7 bases between them. Germline loops: CDR1 LNHDA, CDR2 SQIVND (reference sequence). The CDR3 totals 13 residues. The CDR3 region has the DNA TGTGCCAGTAGTATTGAGGTAAACACTGAAGCTTTCTTT. It is translated as CASSIEVNTEAFF.

The rearrangement uses TRBV6-1 and TRBJ1-2, with 9 bases fitting TRBD1. CDR1 and CDR2 (germline): MNHNS, SASEGT. V lost 6 bases to trimming and J lost 4 bases; unmatched junction nucleotides: 9. The CDR3 spans 15 residues. DNA for the CDR3: TGTGCCAGCAGGTACCCGGGACAGGGCACCTATGGCTACACCTTC. Protein: CASRYPGQGTYGYTF.

This chain uses TRBV19 with TRBJ2-1, with TRBD1 identical over 9 bases. Germline CDR1 is LNHDA and CDR2 is SQIVND (reference sequence). J was trimmed by 6 bases and V by 9 bases; bases with no gene match: 6. The length of the CDR3 is 13 residues. CDR3 in DNA: TGTGCCAGCCGGGACAGGGTCCCCAATGAGCAGTTCTTC. This translates into CASRDRVPNEQFF.

The rearrangement links TRBV18 to TRBJ1-3; no firm D call. Germline CDR1 is KGHSH and CDR2 is LQKENI. CDR3 length: 19 amino acids. Trimming pared 0 bases from V and 4 bases from J, leaving 22 bases between. The CDR3 coding sequence is TGTGCCAGCTCACCACCGTATGCGAAAGTAGGACCCCTGGGAAACACCATATATTTT. Encoded protein: CASSPPYAKVGPLGNTIYF.